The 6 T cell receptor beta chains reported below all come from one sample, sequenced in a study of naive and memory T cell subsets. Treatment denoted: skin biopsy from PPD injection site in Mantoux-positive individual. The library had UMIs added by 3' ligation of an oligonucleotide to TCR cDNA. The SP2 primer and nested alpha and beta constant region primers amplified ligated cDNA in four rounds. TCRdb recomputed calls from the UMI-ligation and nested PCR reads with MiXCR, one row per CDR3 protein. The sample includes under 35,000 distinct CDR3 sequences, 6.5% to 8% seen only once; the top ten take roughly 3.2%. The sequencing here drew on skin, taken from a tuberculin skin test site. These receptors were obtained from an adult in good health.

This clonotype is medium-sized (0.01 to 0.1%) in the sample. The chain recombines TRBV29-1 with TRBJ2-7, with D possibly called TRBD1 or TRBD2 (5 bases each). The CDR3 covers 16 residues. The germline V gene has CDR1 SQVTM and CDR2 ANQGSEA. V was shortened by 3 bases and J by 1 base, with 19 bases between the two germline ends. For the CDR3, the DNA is TGCAGCGTTGACGGACCCGGGACCCGAGGGTCCTACGAGCAGTACTTC. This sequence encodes CSVDGPGTRGSYEQYF.

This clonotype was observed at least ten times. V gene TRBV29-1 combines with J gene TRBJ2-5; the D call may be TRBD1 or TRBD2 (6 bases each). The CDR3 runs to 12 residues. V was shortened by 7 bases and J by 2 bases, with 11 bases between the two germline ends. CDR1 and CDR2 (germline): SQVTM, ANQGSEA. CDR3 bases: TGCAGCGCTAGGGGGGAACAAGAGACCCAGTACTTC. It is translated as CSARGEQETQYF.

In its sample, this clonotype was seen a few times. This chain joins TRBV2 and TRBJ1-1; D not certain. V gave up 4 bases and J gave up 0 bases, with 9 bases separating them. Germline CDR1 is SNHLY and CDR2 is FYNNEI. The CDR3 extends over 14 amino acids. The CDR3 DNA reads TGTGCCAGCAGTGGGCAGATCATGAACACTGAAGCTTTCTTT. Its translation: CASSGQIMNTEAFF.

This chain's CDR3 is CASSPQGVTGGDTQYF. The CDR3 coding sequence is TGTGCCAGTAGTCCCCAGGGCGTAACGGGTGGAGATACGCAGTATTTT. The V gene is TRBV19, the J gene TRBJ2-3, with D tentatively TRBD1 (5 bases). V dropped 5 bases and J dropped 5 bases, with 20 bases sitting between them. The CDR3 covers 16 residues. Germline V CDR1 and CDR2: LNHDA, SQIVND (reference sequence).

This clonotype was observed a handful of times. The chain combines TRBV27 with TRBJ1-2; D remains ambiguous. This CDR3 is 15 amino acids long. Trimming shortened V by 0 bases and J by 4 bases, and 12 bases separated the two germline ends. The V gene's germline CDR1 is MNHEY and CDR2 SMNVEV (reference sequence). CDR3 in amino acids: CASSLSFLSSYGYTF. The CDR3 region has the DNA TGTGCCAGCAGTTTATCGTTTTTGAGCAGCTATGGCTACACCTTC.

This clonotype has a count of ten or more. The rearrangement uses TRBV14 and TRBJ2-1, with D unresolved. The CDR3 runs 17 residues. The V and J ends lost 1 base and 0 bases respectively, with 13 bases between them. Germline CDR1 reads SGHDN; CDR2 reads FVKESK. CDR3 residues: CASSQGLLPSSYNEQFF. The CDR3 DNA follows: TGTGCCAGCAGCCAAGGGCTACTCCCTAGCTCCTACAATGAGCAGTTCTTC.